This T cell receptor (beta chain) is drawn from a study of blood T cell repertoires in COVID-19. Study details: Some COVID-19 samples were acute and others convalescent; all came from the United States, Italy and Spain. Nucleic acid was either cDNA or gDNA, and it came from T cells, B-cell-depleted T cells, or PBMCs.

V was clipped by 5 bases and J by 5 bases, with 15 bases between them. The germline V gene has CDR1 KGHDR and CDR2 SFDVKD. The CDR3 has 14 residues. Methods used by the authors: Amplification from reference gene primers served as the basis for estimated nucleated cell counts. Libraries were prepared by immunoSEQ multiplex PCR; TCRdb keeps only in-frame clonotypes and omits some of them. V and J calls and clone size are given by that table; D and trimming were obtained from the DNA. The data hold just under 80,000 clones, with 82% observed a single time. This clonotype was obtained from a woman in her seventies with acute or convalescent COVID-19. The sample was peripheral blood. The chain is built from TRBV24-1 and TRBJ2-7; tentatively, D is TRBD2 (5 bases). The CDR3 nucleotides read TGTGCCACCAGTGCGGGCGGACTCCTGAACGAGCAGTACTTC. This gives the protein CATSAGGLLNEQYF.